These T cell receptor beta chains were read from a single sample in a study of CD8 T cells in Susac syndrome. Using its own MiXCR run on the immunoSEQ multiplex PCR reads, TCRdb lists one record per CDR3 protein. The sample lists around 280,000 distinct CDR3 sequences; 92% were seen once. The source material was CD4+ T cells from PBMCs. Receptor source: a human donor with multiple sclerosis. Each CDR3 is given with its conserved first and last residue. Fields, in order: V gene, J gene, D gene, clone size, CDR3 protein, CDR3 DNA. D genes are given only for firm matches. Clone size is shown for a subset of rows, as once, few, many or a class of expanded clone.

V: TRBV30; J: TRBJ2-7; D: .; size: few; CDR3: CAWRAGTSTYEQYF; DNA: TGTGCCTGGAGGGCCGGGACTTCAACCTACGAGCAGTACTTC
V: TRBV12-3/TRBV12-4; J: TRBJ2-5; D: .; size: .; CDR3: CASSQIPLQTQYF; DNA: TGTGCCAGCAGTCAAATCCCCCTACAGACCCAGTACTTC
V: TRBV6-2/TRBV6-3; J: TRBJ2-7; D: .; size: .; CDR3: CASSYSEGYEQYF; DNA: TGTGCCAGCAGTTACTCGGAGGGCTACGAGCAGTACTTC
V: TRBV5-1; J: TRBJ2-1; D: TRBD2; size: .; CDR3: CASSLDSGLAGDEQFF; DNA: TGCGCCAGCAGCTTGGACTCGGGACTAGCGGGGGATGAGCAGTTCTTC
V: TRBV5-4; J: TRBJ2-1; D: .; size: .; CDR3: CASSFRRVQGNEQFF; DNA: TGTGCCAGCAGCTTTAGGAGGGTACAGGGGAATGAGCAGTTCTTC
V: TRBV27; J: TRBJ2-6; D: .; size: .; CDR3: CATSVYGDRGSGANVLTF; DNA: TGTGCCACCTCCGTCTACGGGGACCGGGGGTCTGGGGCCAACGTCCTGACTTTC
V: TRBV29-1; J: TRBJ1-2; D: TRBD1; size: .; CDR3: CSVEGGPAGYGYTF; DNA: TGCAGCGTGGAAGGGGGCCCCGCCGGGTATGGCTACACCTTC
V: TRBV18; J: TRBJ2-7; D: .; size: .; CDR3: CASSGGTEYEQYF; DNA: TGTGCCAGCTCAGGGGGGACAGAATACGAGCAGTACTTC
V: TRBV20-1; J: TRBJ2-3; D: .; size: .; CDR3: CSARKTGLAVTDTQYF; DNA: TGCAGTGCTAGGAAAACGGGACTGGCAGTAACAGATACGCAGTATTTT
V: TRBV6-7; J: TRBJ2-2; D: TRBD1; size: .; CDR3: CASSPLSGQDGAGELFF; DNA: TGTGCCAGCAGTCCCCTCTCGGGACAGGATGGGGCCGGGGAGCTGTTTTTT
V: TRBV2; J: TRBJ2-3; D: TRBD2; size: .; CDR3: CASGRGETDTQYF; DNA: TGTGCCAGCGGGCGGGGGGAGACAGATACGCAGTATTTT
V: TRBV25-1; J: TRBJ2-2; D: .; size: .; CDR3: CASSDAGRIAGELFF; DNA: TGTGCCAGCAGTGATGCTGGCAGGATAGCCGGGGAGCTGTTTTTT
V: TRBV14; J: TRBJ2-7; D: .; size: .; CDR3: CASSTAISFYEQYF; DNA: TGTGCCAGCAGCACGGCAATCTCTTTCTACGAGCAGTACTTC
V: TRBV3-1; J: TRBJ2-1; D: .; size: .; CDR3: CASSQGNEQFF; DNA: TGTGCCAGCAGCCAGGGGAATGAGCAGTTCTTC
V: TRBV4-1; J: TRBJ1-1; D: .; size: .; CDR3: CASSQRTAQINTEAFF; DNA: TGCGCCAGCAGCCAAAGAACCGCTCAGATAAACACTGAAGCTTTCTTT
V: TRBV12-1; J: TRBJ2-1; D: .; size: .; CDR3: CASSFPGQGYIPIPNEQFF; DNA: TGTGCCAGCAGCTTTCCGGGACAGGGGTATATCCCGATACCTAATGAGCAGTTCTTC
V: TRBV12-3/TRBV12-4; J: TRBJ1-1; D: .; size: .; CDR3: CASSPQVTYEAFF; DNA: TGTGCCAGCAGCCCTCAGGTCACCTATGAAGCTTTCTTT
V: TRBV5-1; J: TRBJ1-2; D: .; size: .; CDR3: CASSLPDGTYGYTF; DNA: TGCGCCAGCAGCTTACCGGACGGGACCTATGGCTACACCTTC
V: TRBV19; J: TRBJ1-2; D: TRBD1; size: once; CDR3: CASTGPDRGQDSLGLLTF; DNA: TGTGCCAGTACCGGACCGGACAGGGGGCAGGATAGTTTGGGTTTGCTCACCTTC
V: TRBV4-1; J: TRBJ2-3; D: .; size: .; CDR3: CASSQDFIVRTRDRTDTQYF; DNA: TGCGCCAGCAGCCAAGATTTCATCGTACGGACGCGGGATCGCACAGATACGCAGTATTTT
V: TRBV10-2; J: TRBJ2-7; D: TRBD2; size: .; CDR3: CASRSGGRALYEQYF; DNA: TGCGCCAGCAGGTCTGGCGGGAGAGCTCTGTACGAGCAGTACTTC
V: TRBV30; J: TRBJ1-3; D: .; size: .; CDR3: CAWSVRGDPRFLSGNTIYF; DNA: TGTGCCTGGAGTGTACGGGGTGACCCACGCTTTCTCTCTGGAAACACCATATATTTT
V: TRBV27; J: TRBJ2-7; D: .; size: .; CDR3: CAQIGWVGLDGQYF; DNA: TGTGCCCAAATCGGTTGGGTCGGTCTAGACGGGCAGTACTTC
V: TRBV10-1; J: TRBJ2-1; D: TRBD2; size: .; CDR3: CASSVGLVSYNEQFF; DNA: TGCGCCAGCAGTGTGGGACTAGTGTCCTACAATGAGCAGTTCTTC
V: TRBV7-9; J: TRBJ2-3; D: TRBD1; size: .; CDR3: CASSARQGRSTDTQYF; DNA: TGTGCCAGCAGCGCCCGACAGGGGAGAAGCACAGATACGCAGTATTTT
V: TRBV5-1; J: TRBJ1-5; D: .; size: .; CDR3: CASSLEAYSNQPQHF; DNA: TGCGCCAGCAGCTTGGAGGCTTATAGCAATCAGCCCCAGCATTTT
V: TRBV12-3/TRBV12-4; J: TRBJ2-5; D: TRBD2; size: .; CDR3: CASSRFTSGQSAQYF; DNA: TGTGCCAGCAGCCGTTTCACTAGCGGACAATCGGCCCAGTACTTC
V: TRBV29-1; J: TRBJ1-5; D: .; size: .; CDR3: CSVGWGSNQPQHF; DNA: TGCAGCGTTGGGTGGGGGAGCAATCAGCCCCAGCATTTT
V: TRBV24-1; J: TRBJ2-2; D: .; size: .; CDR3: CATGKGGTGELFF; DNA: TGTGCCACCGGGAAGGGGGGCACCGGGGAGCTGTTTTTT
V: TRBV20-1; J: TRBJ1-5; D: .; size: .; CDR3: CSARRVSDQPQHF; DNA: TGCAGTGCTAGGAGGGTGTCGGATCAGCCCCAGCATTTT
V: TRBV5-6; J: TRBJ2-3; D: .; size: .; CDR3: CASSWTTDTQYF; DNA: TGTGCCAGCAGCTGGACGACAGATACGCAGTATTTT
V: TRBV10-3; J: TRBJ1-2; D: TRBD1; size: .; CDR3: CAISESLGRGSDGYTF; DNA: TGTGCCATCAGTGAGTCGTTGGGCAGGGGGTCCGATGGCTACACCTTC
V: TRBV18; J: TRBJ2-1; D: .; size: .; CDR3: CASSPQASNTYNEQFF; DNA: TGTGCCAGCTCACCCCAGGCTTCAAACACCTACAATGAGCAGTTCTTC
V: TRBV12-3/TRBV12-4; J: TRBJ1-1; D: TRBD1; size: once; CDR3: CASSTTGGANDAEAFF; DNA: TGTGCCAGCAGCACTACAGGGGGCGCGAACGACGCTGAAGCTTTCTTT
V: TRBV11-2; J: TRBJ1-2; D: .; size: once; CDR3: CASSTGTHYGYTF; DNA: TGTGCCAGCAGCACCGGGACCCATTATGGCTACACCTTC
V: TRBV4-1; J: TRBJ1-2; D: .; size: .; CDR3: CASSQPWDRSDGYTF; DNA: TGCGCCAGCAGCCAACCTTGGGATCGATCCGATGGCTACACCTTC
V: TRBV4-2; J: TRBJ2-3; D: TRBD2; size: .; CDR3: CASSQVAGLGTDTQYF; DNA: TGTGCCAGCAGCCAAGTAGCGGGCCTCGGCACAGATACGCAGTATTTT
V: TRBV7-9; J: TRBJ2-3; D: .; size: .; CDR3: CASSLFLSTDTQYF; DNA: TGTGCCAGCAGCTTGTTCCTCAGCACAGATACGCAGTATTTT
V: TRBV2; J: TRBJ2-5; D: .; size: once; CDR3: CAGRGAVGGTQYF; DNA: TGTGCCGGCCGTGGGGCCGTAGGAGGGACCCAGTACTTC
V: TRBV20-1; J: TRBJ2-5; D: TRBD2; size: .; CDR3: CSGGWAGGMEETQYF; DNA: TGCAGCGGGGGATGGGCGGGAGGGATGGAAGAGACCCAGTACTTC
V: TRBV21-1; J: TRBJ2-7; D: .; size: .; CDR3: CASSNYQSSYEQYF; DNA: TGTGCCAGCAGCAATTATCAGAGCTCCTACGAGCAGTACTTC
V: TRBV11-2; J: TRBJ1-1; D: .; size: .; CDR3: CASSKGGIAFF; DNA: TGTGCCAGCAGTAAGGGAGGGATAGCTTTCTTT
V: TRBV7-9; J: TRBJ1-2; D: .; size: .; CDR3: CASSLTRRHGYTF; DNA: TGTGCCAGCAGCTTAACCAGGAGGCATGGCTACACCTTC
V: TRBV20-1; J: TRBJ2-1; D: .; size: .; CDR3: CSARSGSGEQFF; DNA: TGCAGTGCTAGATCGGGGAGCGGGGAGCAGTTCTTC
V: TRBV6-6; J: TRBJ1-1; D: TRBD1; size: .; CDR3: CASRNLQGANAEAFF; DNA: TGTGCCAGCAGAAATCTCCAGGGGGCGAACGCTGAAGCTTTCTTT
V: TRBV9; J: TRBJ1-6; D: .; size: few; CDR3: CASSVDTSNSPLHF; DNA: TGTGCCAGCAGCGTAGATACCAGTAATTCCCCCCTCCACTTT
V: TRBV5-6; J: TRBJ1-2; D: TRBD1; size: .; CDR3: CASTVDRGDGYTF; DNA: TGTGCCAGCACCGTGGACAGGGGAGATGGCTACACCTTC
V: TRBV7-2; J: TRBJ1-2; D: TRBD1; size: .; CDR3: CASSLRQGARVGGYTF; DNA: TGTGCCAGCAGCTTAAGACAGGGGGCGCGTGTCGGTGGCTACACCTTC
V: TRBV20-1; J: TRBJ1-2; D: TRBD1; size: .; CDR3: CSASKTGNYGYTF; DNA: TGCAGTGCTTCAAAGACAGGGAACTATGGCTACACCTTC
V: TRBV12-5; J: TRBJ1-5; D: .; size: once; CDR3: CASGLAVEGNQPQHF; DNA: TGTGCTAGTGGTTTGGCCGTGGAGGGCAATCAGCCCCAGCATTTT